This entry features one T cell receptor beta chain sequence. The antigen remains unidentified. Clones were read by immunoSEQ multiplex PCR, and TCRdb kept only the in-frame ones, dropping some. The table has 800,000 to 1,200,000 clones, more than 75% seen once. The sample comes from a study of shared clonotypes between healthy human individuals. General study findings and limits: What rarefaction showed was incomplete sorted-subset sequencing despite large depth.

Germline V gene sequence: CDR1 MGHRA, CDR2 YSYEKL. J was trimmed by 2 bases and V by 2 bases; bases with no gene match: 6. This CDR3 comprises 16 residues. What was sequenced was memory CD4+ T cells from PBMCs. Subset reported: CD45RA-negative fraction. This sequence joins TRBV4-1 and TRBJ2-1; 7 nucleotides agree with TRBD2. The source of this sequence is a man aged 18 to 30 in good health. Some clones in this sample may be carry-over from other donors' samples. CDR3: CASSQNSGRPYNEQFF. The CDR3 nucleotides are TGCGCCAGCAGCCAAAATAGCGGGCGCCCCTACAATGAGCAGTTCTTC.